This T cell receptor beta chain derives from a study of blood T cell repertoires in COVID-19. Profiling relied on immunoSEQ multiplex PCR, and the TCRdb table lists in-frame clones only, not all of them. The sample contains approximately 160,000 clones, about 86% of which appear only once. V gave up 5 bases and J gave up 8 bases; unmatched junction bases: 6. The CDR3 is made up of 13 amino acids. Germline V lookup: CDR1 MNHEY, CDR2 SVGAGI. This clonotype was sampled from a man aged 50-60 years who had recovered from COVID-19. This chain uses TRBV6-5 with TRBJ2-3, with 8 bases matching TRBD1. Material: PBMCs or T cells enriched from blood (not recorded which). The CDR3 is CASSKQGAFTQYF. For the CDR3, the DNA is TGTGCCAGCAGTAAGCAGGGGGCTTTTACGCAGTATTTT.